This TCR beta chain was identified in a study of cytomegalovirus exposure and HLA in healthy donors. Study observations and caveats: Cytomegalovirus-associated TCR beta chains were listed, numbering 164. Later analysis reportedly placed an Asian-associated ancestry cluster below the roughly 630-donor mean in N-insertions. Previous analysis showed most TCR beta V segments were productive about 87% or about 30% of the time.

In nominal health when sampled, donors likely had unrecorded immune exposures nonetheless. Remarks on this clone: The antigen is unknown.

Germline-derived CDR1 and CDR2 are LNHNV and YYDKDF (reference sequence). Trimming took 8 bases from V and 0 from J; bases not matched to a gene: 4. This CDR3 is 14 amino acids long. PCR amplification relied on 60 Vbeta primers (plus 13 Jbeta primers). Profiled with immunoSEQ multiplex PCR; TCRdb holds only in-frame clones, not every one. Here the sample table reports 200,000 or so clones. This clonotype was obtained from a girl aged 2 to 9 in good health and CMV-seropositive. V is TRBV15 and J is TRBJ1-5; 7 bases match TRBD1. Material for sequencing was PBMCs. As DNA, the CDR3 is TGTGCCACCGGCGGGACAGTTAGCAATCAGCCCCAGCATTTT. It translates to CATGGTVSNQPQHF.